Below, one T cell receptor beta chain is given with its context. The antigen is unknown. The time point here: sample taken at primary tumor resection. The donors were about 72 patients with non-small cell lung cancer that was early-stage and untreated. Whole RNA was taken from tumor, nontumor lung or frozen PBMC; it was then sequenced unsorted. This entry belongs to a study of spatial heterogeneity in lung cancer. As for the study in general: An average of more than ten raw reads was observed per unique TCR and UMI combination. The study's findings and limits: Ubiquitous, expanded tumor-derived TCRs were more frequently observed in blood at resection than at follow-up.

The germline gives CDR1 MNHEY, CDR2 SMNVEV (reference sequence). This CDR3 region has 12 residues. V shed 8 bases and J shed 6 bases, with 13 bases lying between them. TCRdb re-called the 5' RACE reads with MiXCR, one entry per CDR3 protein. The sample yields about 80,000 distinct CDR3 sequences, about 7.8% seen once. The V and J genes are TRBV27 and TRBJ1-2, with unresolved D. Sequencing was performed on PBMCs, taken at surgery. The source of this sequence is a male donor with early-stage non-small cell lung cancer. The CDR3 DNA is TGTGCCAGCTATGACGCCCGTCATGGCTACACCTTC. It codes for CASYDARHGYTF.